The clone carrying this T cell receptor (beta chain) turned up a few times. One entry per CDR3 protein results from TCRdb running MiXCR on the 5' RACE reads. The profile shows 200,000 to 300,000 distinct CDR3 sequences, around 7% of them singletons. These data originate in a study of identical twins. The CDR3 is 13 residues long. Between the trimmed V and J ends, which lost 6 bases and 6 bases, there was a span of 14 bases. Germline assignment: CDR1 SEHNR and CDR2 FQNEAQ (reference sequence). This sample also belongs to another study, concerning yellow fever vaccine responses in identical twins.

The clonotype originates from a woman aged 18-29 years in good health. The chain recombines TRBV7-9 with TRBJ1-1; perhaps TRBD1 as D (5 bases). Input material: memory (CD45RO+) T cells sorted from blood. The CDR3 sequence: CASSRRGSAEAFF. In DNA form, the CDR3 reads TGTGCCAGCAGTCGCCGGGGCAGTGCTGAAGCTTTCTTT.